This T cell receptor (beta chain) was captured by sequencing in a study of T cell changes during pregnancy in multiple sclerosis. Trimming shortened V by 1 base and J by 0 bases, and 12 bases separated the two germline ends. Germline-derived CDR1 and CDR2 are SGHAT and FQNNGV. The CDR3 has 16 residues. TCRdb's table, derived via immunoSEQ multiplex PCR, lists solely in-frame clones and lacks some. The sample includes about 30,000 clones, over 85% of them seen just once. This clonotype was obtained from a female donor in good health, enrolled as a control in a pregnancy study. The sequences come from CD4+ T cells from peripheral blood mononuclear cells, collected in the second trimester of pregnancy. J is TRBJ1-1 and V is TRBV11-2; D is unresolved. The CDR3 DNA reads as TGTGCCAGCAGCTTAGGTACGGGAGGGCTGAACACTGAAGCTTTCTTT. Translated, it gives CASSLGTGGLNTEAFF.